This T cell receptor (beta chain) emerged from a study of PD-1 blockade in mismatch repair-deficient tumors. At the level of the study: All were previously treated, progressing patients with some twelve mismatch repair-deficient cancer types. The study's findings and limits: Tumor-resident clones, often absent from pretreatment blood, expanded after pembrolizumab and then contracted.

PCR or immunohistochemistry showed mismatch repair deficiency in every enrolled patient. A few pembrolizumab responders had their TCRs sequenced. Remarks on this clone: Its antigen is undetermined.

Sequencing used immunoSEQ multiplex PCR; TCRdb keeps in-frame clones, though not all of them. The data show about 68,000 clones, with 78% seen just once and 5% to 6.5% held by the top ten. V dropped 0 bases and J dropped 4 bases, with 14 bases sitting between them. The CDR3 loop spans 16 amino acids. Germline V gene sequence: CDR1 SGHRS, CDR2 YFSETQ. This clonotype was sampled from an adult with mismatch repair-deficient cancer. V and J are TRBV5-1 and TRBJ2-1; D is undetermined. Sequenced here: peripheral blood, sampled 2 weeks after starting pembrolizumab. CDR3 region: CASSLAIGSGYNEQFF. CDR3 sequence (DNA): TGCGCCAGCAGCTTGGCCATCGGATCTGGGTACAATGAGCAGTTCTTC. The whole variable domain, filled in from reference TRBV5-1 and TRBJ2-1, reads KAGVTQTPRYLIKTRGQQVTLSCSPISGHRSVSWYQQTPGQGLQFLFEYFSETQRNKGNFPGRFSGRQFSNSRSEMNVSTLELGDSALYLCASSLAIGSGYNEQFFGPGTRLTVL.